Listed below are T cell receptor beta chains from one sample, sequenced in a study of blood T cell repertoires in COVID-19. The method was immunoSEQ multiplex PCR; TCRdb's version includes in-frame clones alone and lacks a portion of them. The sample consists of about 260,000 clones, 87% of them appearing once. Sequencing used peripheral blood. Receptor source: a woman aged 35 to 49 who had recovered from COVID-19. Each CDR3 is given with its conserved first and last residue. The D gene is left open where the match is weak. Expanded clones are given a class, and other clones once, few, many or no size at all.

J gene,clone size,D gene,V gene,CDR3 DNA,CDR3 protein
TRBJ2-7,NA,NA,TRBV11-2,TGTGCCAGCAGCTCCGGGTCCTACGAGCAGTACTTC,CASSSGSYEQYF
TRBJ2-5,NA,TRBD2,TRBV10-3,TGTGCCATCAGTGAAGGTAGCGGGGGGTCCCAAGAGACCCAGTACTTC,CAISEGSGGSQETQYF
TRBJ1-1,NA,TRBD1,TRBV5-6,TGTGCCAGCAGCACTTGGACAGGGGAGAACACTGAAGCTTTCTTT,CASSTWTGENTEAFF
TRBJ2-1,NA,NA,TRBV18,TGTGCCAGCTCGCGGCAGATCACCACCTACAATGAGCAGTTCTTC,CASSRQITTYNEQFF
TRBJ1-5,NA,NA,TRBV19,TGTGCCAGTAGTTTAAGGGGTTCGACAGCCAGCAATCAGCCCCAGCATTTT,CASSLRGSTASNQPQHF
TRBJ1-4,NA,TRBD1,TRBV6-5,TGTGCCAGCAGTTACCGGGGACAGGTTAATGAAAAACTGTTTTTT,CASSYRGQVNEKLFF
TRBJ2-3,NA,NA,TRBV11-3,TGTGCCAGCAGCTTAGGGCCAGATACGCAGTATTTT,CASSLGPDTQYF
TRBJ2-7,NA,NA,TRBV29-1,TGCAGCGTTGAGACCCAGGGTTCCTACGAGCAGTACTTC,CSVETQGSYEQYF
TRBJ1-3,NA,NA,TRBV7-2,TGTGCCAGCAGCACCAGGACAGTCTCTGGAAACACCATATATTTT,CASSTRTVSGNTIYF
TRBJ2-1,NA,NA,TRBV6-2/TRBV6-3,TGTGCCAGCAGTTCCCGGAGAGTAAGCGATGAGCAGTTCTTC,CASSSRRVSDEQFF
TRBJ2-6,NA,NA,TRBV12-3/TRBV12-4,TGTGCCAGCAGCCTCTCTGGGGCCAACGTCCTGACTTTC,CASSLSGANVLTF
TRBJ2-4,NA,NA,TRBV14,TGTGCCAGCAGCCAAGATTTCGGCAGAATGGGCAACATTCAGTACTTC,CASSQDFGRMGNIQYF
TRBJ2-2,few,TRBD2,TRBV2,TGTGCCAGCTCATCCGGGGGGTCGTACTACACCGGGGAGCTGTTTTTT,CASSSGGSYYTGELFF
TRBJ2-1,once,NA,TRBV4-1,TGCGCCAGCAGATCCCACGGGTCCCATGAGCAGTTCTTC,CASRSHGSHEQFF
TRBJ2-3,NA,NA,TRBV19,TGTGCCAGTAGGCCCCAGGGGAGCACAGATACGCAGTATTTT,CASRPQGSTDTQYF
TRBJ1-1,NA,NA,TRBV19,TGTGCCAGTAGAGGGTTCGGGGTGAACACTGAAGCTTTCTTT,CASRGFGVNTEAFF
TRBJ1-1,NA,NA,TRBV2,TGTGCCAGCAGTGAAGTGGGGCCAGATATGAACACTGAAGCTTTCTTT,CASSEVGPDMNTEAFF